This TCR beta chain came from a study of tumor and adjacent non-tumor tissue in lung cancer. Whole-study context: There were some 11 adenocarcinoma, a couple of squamous cell carcinoma and 1 small cell lung cancer cases. Around 4 million productive TCRbeta reads were obtained per sample on average.

On this clonotype: Its antigen is not identified. The junction and the germline gene differ at one end; a read error may be behind it.

Study-wide findings and caveats: In normal lung, the top 100 clones were significantly more dominant than in tumor.

No cell sorting was done before RNA was extracted from the tissue. Germline assignment: CDR1 MNHNS and CDR2 SASEGT. This CDR3 comprises 17 residues. A modified ARM-PCR protocol with three rounds of nested PCR amplified TCRbeta. Each CDR3 protein is one row after TCRdb ran MiXCR on the multiplex PCR reads. The sample holds over 60,000 distinct CDR3 sequences, around 85% seen once. The chain uses TRBV6-1 and TRBJ2-1; unclear D gene. This receptor was taken from a woman aged 45-59 years with non-small cell lung cancer. What was sequenced was lung tumor tissue. CDR3 in amino acids: CASTSGVCSFSYNEQFF. The DNA of the CDR3 is TGTGCCAGCACCTCCGGTGTGTGCAGCTTCTCCTACAATGAACAGTTCTTC.